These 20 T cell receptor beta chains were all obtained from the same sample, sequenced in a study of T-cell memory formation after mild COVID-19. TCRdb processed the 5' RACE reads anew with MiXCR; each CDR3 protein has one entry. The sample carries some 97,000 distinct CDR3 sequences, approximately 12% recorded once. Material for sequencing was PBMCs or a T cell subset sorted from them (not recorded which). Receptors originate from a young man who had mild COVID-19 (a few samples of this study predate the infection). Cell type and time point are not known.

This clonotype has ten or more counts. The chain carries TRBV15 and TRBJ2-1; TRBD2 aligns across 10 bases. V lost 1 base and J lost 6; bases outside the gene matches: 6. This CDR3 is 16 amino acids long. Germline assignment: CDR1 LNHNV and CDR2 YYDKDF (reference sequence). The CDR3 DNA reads TGTGCCACCAGCAGAGGGGACACTAGCGGGGCCAATGAGCAGTTCTTC. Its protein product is CATSRGDTSGANEQFF. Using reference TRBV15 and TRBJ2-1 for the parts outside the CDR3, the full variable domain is DAMVIQNPRYQVTQFGKPVTLSCSQTLNHNVMYWYQQKSSQAPKLLFHYYDKDFNNEADTPDNFQSRRPNTSFCFLDIRSPGLGDTAMYLCATSRGDTSGANEQFFGPGTRLTVL.

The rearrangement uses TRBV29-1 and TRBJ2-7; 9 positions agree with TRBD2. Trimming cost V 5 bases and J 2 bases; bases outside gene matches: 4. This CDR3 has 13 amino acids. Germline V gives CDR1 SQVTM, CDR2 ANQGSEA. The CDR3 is CSVPAGGPYEQYF. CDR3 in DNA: TGCAGCGTTCCAGCGGGGGGTCCCTACGAGCAGTACTTC.

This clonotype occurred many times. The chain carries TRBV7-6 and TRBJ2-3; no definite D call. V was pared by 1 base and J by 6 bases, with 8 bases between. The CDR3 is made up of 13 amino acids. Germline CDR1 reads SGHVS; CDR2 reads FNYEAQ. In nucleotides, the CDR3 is TGTGCCAGCAGCTTAGAGGGTGTGGATACGCAGTATTTT. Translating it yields CASSLEGVDTQYF.

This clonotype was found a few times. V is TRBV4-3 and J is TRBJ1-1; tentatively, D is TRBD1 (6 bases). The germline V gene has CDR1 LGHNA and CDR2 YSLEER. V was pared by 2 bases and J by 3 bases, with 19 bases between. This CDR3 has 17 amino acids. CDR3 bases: TGCGCCAGCAGCCAATCTTTAGCGGGACACCAAGACACTGAAGCTTTCTTT. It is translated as CASSQSLAGHQDTEAFF.

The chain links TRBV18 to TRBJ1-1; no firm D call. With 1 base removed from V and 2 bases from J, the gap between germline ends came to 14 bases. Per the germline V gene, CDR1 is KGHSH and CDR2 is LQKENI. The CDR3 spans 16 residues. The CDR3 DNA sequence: TGTGCCAGCTCACCACGGGTCGCCAGAGCCAACACTGAAGCTTTCTTT. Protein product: CASSPRVARANTEAFF.

In DNA form, the CDR3 reads TGTGCCAGCAGTATGTATAGCGGGGAAACAGATACGCAGTATTTT. Protein sequence: CASSMYSGETDTQYF. The chain uses TRBV7-3 and TRBJ2-3, with TRBD2 matching 8 bases. The trim removed 6 bases at V and 3 bases at J, leaving 8 bases unmatched. The CDR3 spans 15 residues. Germline V gives CDR1 SGHTA, CDR2 FQGTGA.

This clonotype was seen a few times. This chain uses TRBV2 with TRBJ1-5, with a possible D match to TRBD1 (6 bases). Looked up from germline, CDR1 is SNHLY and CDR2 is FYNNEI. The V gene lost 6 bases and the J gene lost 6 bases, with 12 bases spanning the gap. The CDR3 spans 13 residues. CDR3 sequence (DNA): TGTGCCAGCAGCACCAGGGGACCTCAGCCCCAGCATTTT. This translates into CASSTRGPQPQHF.

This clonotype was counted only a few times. The CDR3, as DNA: TGTGCCAGCAGCCTGAGGGACAGGGAGAACACTGAAGCTTTCTTT. Residues: CASSLRDRENTEAFF. The chain recombines TRBV7-9 with TRBJ1-1; 9 bases fit TRBD1. Trimming took 5 bases from V and 1 from J; bases not matched to a gene: 5. Germline CDR1 SEHNR, CDR2 FQNEAQ (reference sequence). The CDR3 has 15 amino acids.

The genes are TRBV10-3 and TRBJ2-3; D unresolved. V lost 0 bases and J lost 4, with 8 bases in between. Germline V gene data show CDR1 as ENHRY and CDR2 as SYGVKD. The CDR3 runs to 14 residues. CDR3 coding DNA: TGTGCCATCAGTGAGTCGGTTGGCGCAGATACGCAGTATTTT. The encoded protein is CAISESVGADTQYF.

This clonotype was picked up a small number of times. The CDR3 DNA is TGTGCCAGCAGCTTGGACGGCTACGAGCAGTACTTC. It encodes CASSLDGYEQYF. This chain connects TRBV5-5 to TRBJ2-7; D is unresolved. Germline V lookup: CDR1 SGHKS, CDR2 YYEKEE (reference sequence). The V gene lost 0 bases and the J gene lost 3 bases, with 4 bases spanning the gap. CDR3 length equals 12 residues.

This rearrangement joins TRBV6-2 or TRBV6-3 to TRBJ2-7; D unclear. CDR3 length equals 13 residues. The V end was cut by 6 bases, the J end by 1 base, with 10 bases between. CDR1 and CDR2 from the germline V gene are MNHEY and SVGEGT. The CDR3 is CASRPRLSYEQYF. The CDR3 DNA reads TGTGCCAGCAGACCCCGTCTATCCTACGAGCAGTACTTC.

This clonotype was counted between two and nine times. CDR3 nucleotide sequence: TGCGCCAGCAGCGATACAGGGCTAGGGCATGGCTACACCTTC. Amino acid sequence: CASSDTGLGHGYTF. The V call is TRBV10-2, the J call TRBJ1-2; a possible D gene is TRBD1 (6 bases). V shed 6 bases and J shed 6 bases, with 17 bases lying between them. This CDR3 is built from 14 residues. Germline V CDR1 and CDR2: WSHSY, SAAADI.

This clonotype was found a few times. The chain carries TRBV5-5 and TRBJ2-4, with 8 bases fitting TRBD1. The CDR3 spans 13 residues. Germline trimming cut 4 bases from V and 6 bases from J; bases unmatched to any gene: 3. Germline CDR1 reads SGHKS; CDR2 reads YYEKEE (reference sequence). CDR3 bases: TGTGCCAGCAGCCCCGGACAGGGAAACATTCAGTACTTC. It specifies CASSPGQGNIQYF. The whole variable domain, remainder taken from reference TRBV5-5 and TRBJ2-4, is DAGVTQSPTHLIKTRGQQVTLRCSPISGHKSVSWYQQVLGQGPQFIFQYYEKEERGRGNFPDRFSARQFPNYSSELNVNALLLGDSALYLCASSPGQGNIQYFGAGTRLSVL.

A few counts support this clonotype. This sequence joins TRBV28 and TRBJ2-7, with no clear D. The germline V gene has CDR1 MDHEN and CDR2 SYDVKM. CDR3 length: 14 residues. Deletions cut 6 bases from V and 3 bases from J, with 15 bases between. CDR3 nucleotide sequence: TGTGCCAGCAGACCCCAAGGACGGAACTACGAGCAGTACGTC. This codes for CASRPQGRNYEQYV.

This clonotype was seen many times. The CDR3 spells CASSLARKSEQFF. The CDR3 DNA is TGTGCCAGCAGCTTAGCGCGTAAGTCTGAGCAGTTCTTC. The chain combines TRBV7-8 with TRBJ2-1, with D unclear. Germline CDR1 and CDR2: SGHVS and FQNEAQ. Trimming pared 0 bases from V and 9 bases from J, leaving 9 bases between. This CDR3 region has 13 residues.

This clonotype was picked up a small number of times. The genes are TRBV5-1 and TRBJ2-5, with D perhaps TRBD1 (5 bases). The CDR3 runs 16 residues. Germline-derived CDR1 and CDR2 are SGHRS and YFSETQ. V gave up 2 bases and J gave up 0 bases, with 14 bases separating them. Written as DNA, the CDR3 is TGCGCCAGCAGCTTTATGGATTCAGGGAACCAAGAGACCCAGTACTTC. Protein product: CASSFMDSGNQETQYF.

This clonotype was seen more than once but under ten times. CDR3 loop: CASSAGETQYF. The CDR3 DNA follows: TGTGCCAGCAGTGCAGGGGAGACCCAGTACTTC. The chain recombines TRBV25-1 with TRBJ2-5; TRBD1 might be the D (5 bases). This CDR3 is 11 amino acids long. Germline CDR1 MGHDK, CDR2 SYGVNS. The germline V and J ends were trimmed by 4 bases and 5 bases, with 5 bases remaining between them.

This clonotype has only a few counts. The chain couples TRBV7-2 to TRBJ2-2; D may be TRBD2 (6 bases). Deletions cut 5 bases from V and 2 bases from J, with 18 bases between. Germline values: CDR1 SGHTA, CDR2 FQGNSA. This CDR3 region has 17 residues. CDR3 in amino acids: CASSQTYAGYNTGELFF. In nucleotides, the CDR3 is TGTGCCAGCAGCCAAACGTACGCGGGGTATAACACCGGGGAGCTGTTTTTT.

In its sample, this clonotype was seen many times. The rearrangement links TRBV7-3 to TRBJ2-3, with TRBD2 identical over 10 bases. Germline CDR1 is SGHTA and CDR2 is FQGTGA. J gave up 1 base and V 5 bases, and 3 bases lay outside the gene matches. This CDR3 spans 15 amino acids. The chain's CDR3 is CASSPGTSGTDTQYF. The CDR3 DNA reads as TGTGCCAGCAGCCCAGGGACTAGCGGCACAGATACGCAGTATTTT.

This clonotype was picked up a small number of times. The CDR3 DNA is TGTGCCAGCAGTTACTCGAAAGCAGCCGGGGAGCTGTTTTTT. Protein product: CASSYSKAAGELFF. The rearrangement links TRBV6-2 or TRBV6-3 to TRBJ2-2; D uncertain. CDR1 MNHEY and CDR2 SVGEGT come from the germline V gene. The V end was cut by 0 bases, the J end by 6 bases, with 8 bases between. This CDR3 spans 14 amino acids.